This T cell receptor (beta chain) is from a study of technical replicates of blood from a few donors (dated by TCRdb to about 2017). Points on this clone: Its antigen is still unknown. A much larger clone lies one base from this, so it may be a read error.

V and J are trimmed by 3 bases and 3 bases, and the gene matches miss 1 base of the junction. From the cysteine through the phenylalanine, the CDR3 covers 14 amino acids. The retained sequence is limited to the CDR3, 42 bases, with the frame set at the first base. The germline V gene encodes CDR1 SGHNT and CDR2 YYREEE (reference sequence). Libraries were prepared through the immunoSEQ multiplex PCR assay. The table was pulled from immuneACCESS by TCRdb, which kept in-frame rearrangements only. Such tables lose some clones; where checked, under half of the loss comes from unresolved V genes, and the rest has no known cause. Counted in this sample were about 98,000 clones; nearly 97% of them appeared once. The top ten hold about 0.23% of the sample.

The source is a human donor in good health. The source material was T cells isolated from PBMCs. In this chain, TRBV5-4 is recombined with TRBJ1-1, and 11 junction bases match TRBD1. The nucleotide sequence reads TGTGCCAGCAGCTGGGGACAGGGGGACACTGAAGCTTTCTTT. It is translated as CASSWGQGDTEAFF.